Listed below are T cell receptor beta chains from one sample, sequenced in a study of cytotoxic CD8 clonotypes in ibrutinib-treated CLL. TCRdb's table, derived via immunoSEQ multiplex PCR, lists solely in-frame clones and lacks some. Among 90,000 to 150,000 clones listed, 58% were seen once. The sequencing here drew on PBMCs, taken after 24 months of ibrutinib treatment. These receptor sequences come from a human donor with chronic lymphocytic leukemia. Both conserved end residues are part of each CDR3. A D gene is named only where the DNA matches it firmly. Clone size, where shown, is once, few, many, or a class for clones that have expanded.

V gene: TRBV30
D gene: .
J gene: TRBJ2-3
clone size: once
CDR3 DNA: TGTGCCTGGAGTGTCGGGAACACAGATACGCAGTATTTT
CDR3 protein: CAWSVGNTDTQYF

V gene: TRBV10-1
D gene: .
J gene: TRBJ1-1
clone size: .
CDR3 DNA: TGCGCCAGCAGTGAGGTTAAGGGGAACACTGAAGCTTTCTTT
CDR3 protein: CASSEVKGNTEAFF

V gene: TRBV6-5
D gene: .
J gene: TRBJ1-5
clone size: .
CDR3 DNA: TGTGCCAGCAGTTCAAAGCCCAATCAGCCCCAGCATTTT
CDR3 protein: CASSSKPNQPQHF

V gene: TRBV5-4
D gene: .
J gene: TRBJ2-3
clone size: .
CDR3 DNA: TGTGCCAGCAATAGGGCGGCGGGGGCTAGCACAGATACGCAGTATTTT
CDR3 protein: CASNRAAGASTDTQYF

V gene: TRBV5-1
D gene: .
J gene: TRBJ1-2
clone size: .
CDR3 DNA: TGCGCCAGCAGATATTCGGAGGGGCCTAACTATGGCTACACCTTC
CDR3 protein: CASRYSEGPNYGYTF

V gene: TRBV11-3
D gene: .
J gene: TRBJ1-2
clone size: .
CDR3 DNA: TGTGCCAGCAGCTTAGATGTATATGGCTACACCTTC
CDR3 protein: CASSLDVYGYTF

V gene: TRBV6-5
D gene: .
J gene: TRBJ1-1
clone size: few
CDR3 DNA: TGTGCCAGCCGGCGGGGGAAATACACTGAAGCTTTCTTT
CDR3 protein: CASRRGKYTEAFF

V gene: TRBV5-6
D gene: TRBD1
J gene: TRBJ1-2
clone size: .
CDR3 DNA: TGTGCCAGCAGCTTGGAGGGGGCGGCCTATGGCTACACCTTC
CDR3 protein: CASSLEGAAYGYTF

V gene: TRBV11-3
D gene: TRBD2
J gene: TRBJ2-1
clone size: .
CDR3 DNA: TGTGCCAGCAGCTTAGATCCGGGACTAGTCGGCAATGAGCAGTTCTTC
CDR3 protein: CASSLDPGLVGNEQFF

V gene: TRBV15
D gene: TRBD1
J gene: TRBJ1-6
clone size: few
CDR3 DNA: TGTGCCACCAGTCCGGTGGACAGGAACTCACCCCTCCACTTT
CDR3 protein: CATSPVDRNSPLHF

V gene: TRBV5-1
D gene: .
J gene: TRBJ1-1
clone size: .
CDR3 DNA: TGCGCCAGCAGCTTAACACAGAACACTGAAGCTTTCTTT
CDR3 protein: CASSLTQNTEAFF

V gene: TRBV7-9
D gene: TRBD1
J gene: TRBJ1-3
clone size: .
CDR3 DNA: TGTGCCAGCAGCTTGGGGACAGGGGCGATTTCTGGAAACACCATATATTTT
CDR3 protein: CASSLGTGAISGNTIYF

V gene: TRBV14
D gene: .
J gene: TRBJ2-3
clone size: .
CDR3 DNA: TGTGCCAGCAGCCAAACCCCCCGCGGACACACAGATACGCAGTATTTT
CDR3 protein: CASSQTPRGHTDTQYF

V gene: TRBV4-1
D gene: .
J gene: TRBJ2-3
clone size: .
CDR3 DNA: TGCGCCAGCAGCCAAAGGATGACTAGGATCTCAGATACGCAGTATTTT
CDR3 protein: CASSQRMTRISDTQYF

V gene: TRBV19
D gene: .
J gene: TRBJ2-5
clone size: .
CDR3 DNA: TGTGCCAGTAGTCCAGGAGCGCCCCAAGAGACCCAGTACTTC
CDR3 protein: CASSPGAPQETQYF

V gene: TRBV11-2
D gene: TRBD1
J gene: TRBJ2-7
clone size: few
CDR3 DNA: TGTGCCAGCAGCTTAATTCGATCAGGGGGCGAGCAGTACTTC
CDR3 protein: CASSLIRSGGEQYF

V gene: TRBV7-3
D gene: .
J gene: TRBJ2-5
clone size: few
CDR3 DNA: TGTGCCAGCAATTACGGGGAACTACAAGAGACCCAGTACTTC
CDR3 protein: CASNYGELQETQYF

V gene: TRBV6-6
D gene: .
J gene: TRBJ2-3
clone size: few
CDR3 DNA: TGTGCCAGCAGTGGCGACCAATCAGGGGTAGATACGCAGTATTTT
CDR3 protein: CASSGDQSGVDTQYF

V gene: TRBV18
D gene: .
J gene: TRBJ2-2
clone size: .
CDR3 DNA: TGTGCCAGCTCACTAGTTAAAGGGGCGAACACCGGGGAGCTGTTTTTT
CDR3 protein: CASSLVKGANTGELFF

V gene: TRBV14
D gene: .
J gene: TRBJ2-7
clone size: .
CDR3 DNA: TGTGCCAGCAGCCAAGAAAGGGACCCCTACGAGCAGTACTTC
CDR3 protein: CASSQERDPYEQYF

V gene: TRBV5-1
D gene: .
J gene: TRBJ1-1
clone size: .
CDR3 DNA: TGCGCCAGCAGCTTGGGGATGGAGACTGAAGCTTTCTTT
CDR3 protein: CASSLGMETEAFF

V gene: TRBV30
D gene: .
J gene: TRBJ1-2
clone size: .
CDR3 DNA: TGTGCCTGGAGTGAGGGATCAAGGGTTGATGGCTACACCTTC
CDR3 protein: CAWSEGSRVDGYTF

V gene: TRBV29-1
D gene: TRBD1
J gene: TRBJ1-1
clone size: .
CDR3 DNA: TGCAGCGTAGGGAAAGAGGGGGCCATGTCGACTTTCTTT
CDR3 protein: CSVGKEGAMSTFF

V gene: TRBV5-1
D gene: TRBD1
J gene: TRBJ1-2
clone size: .
CDR3 DNA: TGCGCCAGCAGCCTACGACAGGGAGTCAACTATGGCTACACCTTC
CDR3 protein: CASSLRQGVNYGYTF

V gene: TRBV7-2
D gene: TRBD2
J gene: TRBJ2-7
clone size: .
CDR3 DNA: TGTGCCAGCACTGTAATAGCGGGTATTGAGCAGTACTTC
CDR3 protein: CASTVIAGIEQYF

V gene: TRBV7-3
D gene: .
J gene: TRBJ2-3
clone size: .
CDR3 DNA: TGTGCCAGCAGCTTAGGCAGGCACACAGATACGCAGTATTTT
CDR3 protein: CASSLGRHTDTQYF

V gene: TRBV13
D gene: .
J gene: TRBJ2-1
clone size: .
CDR3 DNA: TGTGCCAGCTTTAGTTGGGTAGTAAATGAGCAGTTCTTC
CDR3 protein: CASFSWVVNEQFF

V gene: TRBV30
D gene: .
J gene: TRBJ1-3
clone size: few
CDR3 DNA: TGTAGCGTTGGCGTCGGCCCCGGTGGAAACACCATATATTTT
CDR3 protein: CSVGVGPGGNTIYF

V gene: TRBV5-4
D gene: TRBD1
J gene: TRBJ1-2
clone size: .
CDR3 DNA: TGTGCCAGTGGGACAGGCAGAGGCTACACCTTC
CDR3 protein: CASGTGRGYTF

V gene: TRBV27
D gene: .
J gene: TRBJ1-1
clone size: .
CDR3 DNA: TGTGCCAGCAGTCCGGGACTGAACACTGAAGCTTTCTTT
CDR3 protein: CASSPGLNTEAFF

V gene: TRBV29-1
D gene: TRBD1
J gene: TRBJ2-2
clone size: .
CDR3 DNA: TGCAGCGCCAGACAGGGTTTGGTGACCGGGGAGCTGTTTTTT
CDR3 protein: CSARQGLVTGELFF

V gene: TRBV15
D gene: .
J gene: TRBJ2-3
clone size: .
CDR3 DNA: TGTGCCACCAGCTCGGGCCCAAAGAGTAGCACAGATACGCAGTATTTT
CDR3 protein: CATSSGPKSSTDTQYF

V gene: TRBV7-3
D gene: .
J gene: TRBJ1-1
clone size: .
CDR3 DNA: TGTGCCAGCAGCGAACGCGCGGCTGAAGCTTTCTTT
CDR3 protein: CASSERAAEAFF

V gene: TRBV7-9
D gene: .
J gene: TRBJ2-1
clone size: .
CDR3 DNA: TGTGCCAGCAGCTTAGTGGGGGCTGGGAATGAGCAGTTCTTC
CDR3 protein: CASSLVGAGNEQFF

V gene: TRBV14
D gene: TRBD1
J gene: TRBJ2-5
clone size: .
CDR3 DNA: TGTGCCAGCAGCCAAGGAGACAGGGGGCGACAAGAGACCCAGTACTTC
CDR3 protein: CASSQGDRGRQETQYF

V gene: TRBV2
D gene: .
J gene: TRBJ1-1
clone size: .
CDR3 DNA: TGTGCCAGCACCTCGGGGGGCAGTAACACTGAAGCTTTCTTT
CDR3 protein: CASTSGGSNTEAFF

V gene: TRBV6-6
D gene: .
J gene: TRBJ1-2
clone size: .
CDR3 DNA: TGTGCCAGCGTGGGACATTCTGAGGGTGGCTACACCTTC
CDR3 protein: CASVGHSEGGYTF

V gene: TRBV5-1
D gene: .
J gene: TRBJ1-6
clone size: .
CDR3 DNA: TGCGCCAGCAGCTTGGAAGCGACAGGCCATTCACCCCTCCACTTT
CDR3 protein: CASSLEATGHSPLHF

V gene: TRBV6-1
D gene: TRBD1
J gene: TRBJ2-5
clone size: .
CDR3 DNA: TGTGCCAGCAGACGGGACAGGGTTTGGGAGACCCAGTACTTC
CDR3 protein: CASRRDRVWETQYF

V gene: TRBV7-2
D gene: TRBD1
J gene: TRBJ1-2
clone size: few
CDR3 DNA: TGTGCCAGCACGCCTCGCCAGGGGGCCGCGGATGGCTACACCTTC
CDR3 protein: CASTPRQGAADGYTF

V gene: TRBV30
D gene: .
J gene: TRBJ1-1
clone size: .
CDR3 DNA: TGTGCCTGGAGTGCTGGGGGGTGGACTGAAGCTTTCTTT
CDR3 protein: CAWSAGGWTEAFF

V gene: TRBV6-5
D gene: .
J gene: TRBJ1-2
clone size: .
CDR3 DNA: TGTGCCAGCAGTTTCGACGGGTTTGATGGCTACACCTTC
CDR3 protein: CASSFDGFDGYTF

V gene: TRBV29-1
D gene: .
J gene: TRBJ1-2
clone size: .
CDR3 DNA: TGCAGCGTGACAGACAGCTCTAACTATGGCTACACCTTC
CDR3 protein: CSVTDSSNYGYTF

V gene: TRBV30
D gene: TRBD1
J gene: TRBJ1-2
clone size: .
CDR3 DNA: TGTGGGGTGCAGGGACAGGGGGCGTTTGGCTACACCTTC
CDR3 protein: CGVQGQGAFGYTF

V gene: TRBV7-6
D gene: .
J gene: TRBJ2-7
clone size: few
CDR3 DNA: TGTGCCAGCAGCCCTGAGGCAAACTACGAGCAGTACTTC
CDR3 protein: CASSPEANYEQYF

V gene: TRBV7-9
D gene: .
J gene: TRBJ1-2
clone size: .
CDR3 DNA: TGTGCCAGCAGCTTAGAGGAGAGGTTCTTGAGCTACACCTTC
CDR3 protein: CASSLEERFLSYTF

V gene: TRBV6-6
D gene: .
J gene: TRBJ1-2
clone size: few
CDR3 DNA: TGTGCCAGCAGTTACTCGAATAGGGAGAATGGCTACACCTTC
CDR3 protein: CASSYSNRENGYTF

V gene: TRBV29-1
D gene: .
J gene: TRBJ2-5
clone size: .
CDR3 DNA: TGCAGCGTTGCGGCGTCAGGGCCACAGACCCAGTACTTC
CDR3 protein: CSVAASGPQTQYF

V gene: TRBV16
D gene: .
J gene: TRBJ2-5
clone size: few
CDR3 DNA: TGTGCCAGCAGCCAATCGGGCAGGGGAGAGACCCAGTACTTC
CDR3 protein: CASSQSGRGETQYF

V gene: TRBV9
D gene: .
J gene: TRBJ1-6
clone size: .
CDR3 DNA: TGTGCCAGCAGCGTCTTTGTGAATTCACCCCTCCACTTT
CDR3 protein: CASSVFVNSPLHF

V gene: TRBV29-1
D gene: TRBD1
J gene: TRBJ2-3
clone size: .
CDR3 DNA: TGCAGCGTTGAATCTATGGTGGGACAGGGGAGCACAGATACGCAGTATTTT
CDR3 protein: CSVESMVGQGSTDTQYF